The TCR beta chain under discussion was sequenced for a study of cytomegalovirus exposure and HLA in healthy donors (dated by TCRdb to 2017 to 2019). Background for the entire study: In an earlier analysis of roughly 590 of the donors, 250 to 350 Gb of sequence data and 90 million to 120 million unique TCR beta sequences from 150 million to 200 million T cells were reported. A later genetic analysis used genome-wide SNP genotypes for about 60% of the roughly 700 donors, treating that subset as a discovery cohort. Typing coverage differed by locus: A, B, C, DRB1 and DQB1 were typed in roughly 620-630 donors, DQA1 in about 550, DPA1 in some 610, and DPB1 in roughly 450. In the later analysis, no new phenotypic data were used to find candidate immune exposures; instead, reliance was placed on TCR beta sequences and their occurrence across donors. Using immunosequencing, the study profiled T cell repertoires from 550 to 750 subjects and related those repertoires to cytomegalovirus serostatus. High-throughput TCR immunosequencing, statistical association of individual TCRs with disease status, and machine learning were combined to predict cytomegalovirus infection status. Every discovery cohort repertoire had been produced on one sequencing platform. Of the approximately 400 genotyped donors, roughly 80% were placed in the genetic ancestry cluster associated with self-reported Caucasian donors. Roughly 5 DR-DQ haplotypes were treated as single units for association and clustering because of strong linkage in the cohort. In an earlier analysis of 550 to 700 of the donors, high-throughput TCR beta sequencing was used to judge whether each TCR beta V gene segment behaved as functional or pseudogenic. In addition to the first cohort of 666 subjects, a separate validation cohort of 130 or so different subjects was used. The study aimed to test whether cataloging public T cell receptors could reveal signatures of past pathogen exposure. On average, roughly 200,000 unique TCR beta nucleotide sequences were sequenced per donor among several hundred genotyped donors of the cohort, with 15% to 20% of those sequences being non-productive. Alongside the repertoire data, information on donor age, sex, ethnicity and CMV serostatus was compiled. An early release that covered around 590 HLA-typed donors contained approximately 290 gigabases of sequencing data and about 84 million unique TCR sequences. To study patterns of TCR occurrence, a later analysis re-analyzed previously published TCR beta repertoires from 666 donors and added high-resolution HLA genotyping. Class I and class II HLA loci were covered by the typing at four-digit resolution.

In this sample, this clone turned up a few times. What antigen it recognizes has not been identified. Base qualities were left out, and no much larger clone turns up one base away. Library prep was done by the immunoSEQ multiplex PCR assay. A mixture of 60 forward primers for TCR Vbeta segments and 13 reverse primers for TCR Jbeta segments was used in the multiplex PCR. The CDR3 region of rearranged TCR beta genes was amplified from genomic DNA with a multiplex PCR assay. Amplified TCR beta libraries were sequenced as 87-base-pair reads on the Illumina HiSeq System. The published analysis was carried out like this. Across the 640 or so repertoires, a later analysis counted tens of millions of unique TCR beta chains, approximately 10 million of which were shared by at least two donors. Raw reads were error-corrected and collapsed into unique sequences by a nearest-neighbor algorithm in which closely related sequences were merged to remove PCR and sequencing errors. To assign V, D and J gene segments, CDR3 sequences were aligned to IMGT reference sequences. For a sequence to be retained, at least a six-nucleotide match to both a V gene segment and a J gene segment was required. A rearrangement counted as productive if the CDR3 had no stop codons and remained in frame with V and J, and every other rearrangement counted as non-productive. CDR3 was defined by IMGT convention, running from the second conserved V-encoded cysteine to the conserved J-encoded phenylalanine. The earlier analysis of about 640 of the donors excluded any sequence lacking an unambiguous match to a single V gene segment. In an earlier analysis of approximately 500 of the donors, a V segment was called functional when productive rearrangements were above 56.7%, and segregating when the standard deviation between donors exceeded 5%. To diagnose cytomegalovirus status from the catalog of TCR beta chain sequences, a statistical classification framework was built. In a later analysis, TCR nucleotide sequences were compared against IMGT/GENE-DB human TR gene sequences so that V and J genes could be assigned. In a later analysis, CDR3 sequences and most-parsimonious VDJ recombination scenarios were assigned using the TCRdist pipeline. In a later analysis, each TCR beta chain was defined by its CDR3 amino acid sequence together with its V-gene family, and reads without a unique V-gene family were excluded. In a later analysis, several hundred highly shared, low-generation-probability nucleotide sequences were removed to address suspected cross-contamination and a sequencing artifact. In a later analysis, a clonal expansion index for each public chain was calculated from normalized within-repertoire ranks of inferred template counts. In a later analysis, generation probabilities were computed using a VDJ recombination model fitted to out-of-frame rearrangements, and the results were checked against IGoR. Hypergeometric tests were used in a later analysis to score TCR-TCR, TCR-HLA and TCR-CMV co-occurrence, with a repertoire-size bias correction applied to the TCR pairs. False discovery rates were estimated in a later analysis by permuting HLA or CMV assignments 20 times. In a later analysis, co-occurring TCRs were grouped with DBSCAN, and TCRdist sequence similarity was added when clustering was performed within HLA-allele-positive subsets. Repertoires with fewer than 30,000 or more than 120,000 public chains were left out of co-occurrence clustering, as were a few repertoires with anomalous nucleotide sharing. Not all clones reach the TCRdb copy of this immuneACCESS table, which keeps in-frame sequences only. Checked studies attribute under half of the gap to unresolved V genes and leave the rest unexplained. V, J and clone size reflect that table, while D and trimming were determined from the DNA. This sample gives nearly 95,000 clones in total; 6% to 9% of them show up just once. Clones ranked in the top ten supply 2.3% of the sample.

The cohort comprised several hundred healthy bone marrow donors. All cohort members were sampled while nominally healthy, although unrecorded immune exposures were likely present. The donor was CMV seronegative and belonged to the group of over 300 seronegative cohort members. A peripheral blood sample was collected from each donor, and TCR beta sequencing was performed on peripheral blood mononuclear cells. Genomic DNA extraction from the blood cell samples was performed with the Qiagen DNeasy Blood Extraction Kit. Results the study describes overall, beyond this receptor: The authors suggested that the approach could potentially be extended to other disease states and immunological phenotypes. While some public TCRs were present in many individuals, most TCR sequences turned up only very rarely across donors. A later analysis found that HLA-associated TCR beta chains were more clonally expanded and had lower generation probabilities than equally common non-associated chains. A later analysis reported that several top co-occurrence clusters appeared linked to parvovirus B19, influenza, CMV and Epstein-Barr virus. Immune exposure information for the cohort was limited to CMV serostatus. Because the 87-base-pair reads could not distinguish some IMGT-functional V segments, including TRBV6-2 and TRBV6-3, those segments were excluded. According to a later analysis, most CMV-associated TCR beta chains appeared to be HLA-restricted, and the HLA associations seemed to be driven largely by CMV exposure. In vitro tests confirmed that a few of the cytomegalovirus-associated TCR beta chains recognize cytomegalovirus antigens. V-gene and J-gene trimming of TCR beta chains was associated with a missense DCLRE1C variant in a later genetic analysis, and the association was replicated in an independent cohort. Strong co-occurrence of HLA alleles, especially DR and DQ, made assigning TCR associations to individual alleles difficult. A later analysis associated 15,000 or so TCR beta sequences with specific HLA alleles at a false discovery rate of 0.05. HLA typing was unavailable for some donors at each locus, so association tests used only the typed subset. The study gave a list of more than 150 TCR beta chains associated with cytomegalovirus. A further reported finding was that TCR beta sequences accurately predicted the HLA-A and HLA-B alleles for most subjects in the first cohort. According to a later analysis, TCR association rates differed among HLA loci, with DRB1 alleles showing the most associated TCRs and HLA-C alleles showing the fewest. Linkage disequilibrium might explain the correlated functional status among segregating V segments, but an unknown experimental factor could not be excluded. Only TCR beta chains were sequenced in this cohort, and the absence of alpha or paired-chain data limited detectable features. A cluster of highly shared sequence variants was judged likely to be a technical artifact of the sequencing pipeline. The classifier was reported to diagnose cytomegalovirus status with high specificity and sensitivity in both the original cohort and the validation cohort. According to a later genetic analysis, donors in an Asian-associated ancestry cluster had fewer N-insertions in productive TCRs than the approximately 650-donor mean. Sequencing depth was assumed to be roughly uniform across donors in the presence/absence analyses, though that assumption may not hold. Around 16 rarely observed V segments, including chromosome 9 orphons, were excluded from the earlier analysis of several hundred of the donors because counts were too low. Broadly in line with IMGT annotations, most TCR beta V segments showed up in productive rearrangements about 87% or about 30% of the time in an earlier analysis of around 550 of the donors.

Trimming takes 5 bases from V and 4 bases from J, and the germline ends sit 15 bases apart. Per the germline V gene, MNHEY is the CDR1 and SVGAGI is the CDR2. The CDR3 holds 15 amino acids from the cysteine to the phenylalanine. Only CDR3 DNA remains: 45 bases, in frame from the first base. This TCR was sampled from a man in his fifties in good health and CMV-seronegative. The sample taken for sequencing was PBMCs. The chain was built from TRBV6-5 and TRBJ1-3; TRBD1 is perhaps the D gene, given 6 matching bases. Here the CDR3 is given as CASSNLQGSGNTIYF. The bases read TGTGCCAGCAGTAACTTACAGGGTTCGGGAAACACCATATATTTT.